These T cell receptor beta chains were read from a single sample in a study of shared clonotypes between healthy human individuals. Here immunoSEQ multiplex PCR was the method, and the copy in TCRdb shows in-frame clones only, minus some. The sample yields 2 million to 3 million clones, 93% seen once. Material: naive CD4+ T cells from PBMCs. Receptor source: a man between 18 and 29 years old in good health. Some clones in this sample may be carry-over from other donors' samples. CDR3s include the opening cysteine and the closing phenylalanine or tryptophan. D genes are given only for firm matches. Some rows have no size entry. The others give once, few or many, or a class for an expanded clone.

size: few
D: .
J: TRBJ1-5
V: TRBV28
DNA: TGTGCCAGCAGGGCCCGGGCGAAGCCCCAGCATTTT
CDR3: CASRARAKPQHF

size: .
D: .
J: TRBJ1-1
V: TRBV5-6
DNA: TGTGCCAGCAGCTTGGGGCCAGCCCCGAACACTGAAGCTTTCTTT
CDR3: CASSLGPAPNTEAFF

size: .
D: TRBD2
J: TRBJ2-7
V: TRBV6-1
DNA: TGTGCCAGCAGTGAAATAGGGGATTGGGTAGCGGGTACCTACGAGCAGTACTTC
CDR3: CASSEIGDWVAGTYEQYF

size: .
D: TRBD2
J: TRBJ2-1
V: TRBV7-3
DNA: TGTGCCAGCAGCATCACTAGCGGAGGCTCCTACAATGAGCAGTTCTTC
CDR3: CASSITSGGSYNEQFF

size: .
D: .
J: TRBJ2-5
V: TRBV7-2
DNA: TGTGCCAGCAGCTCATCCGGGACGACACAAGAGACCCAGTACTTC
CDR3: CASSSSGTTQETQYF

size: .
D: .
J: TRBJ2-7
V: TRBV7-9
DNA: TGTGCCAGCAGCTTAGAGGGGAACGAGAACGAGCAGTACTTC
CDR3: CASSLEGNENEQYF

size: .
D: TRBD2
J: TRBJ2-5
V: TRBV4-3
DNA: TGCGCCAGCAGCCAAGGGACTAGCGGGAGCGGTCGTCAAGAGACCCAGTACTTC
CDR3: CASSQGTSGSGRQETQYF

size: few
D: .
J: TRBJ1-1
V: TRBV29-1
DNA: TGCAGCGTTGAGACTCGCATGAACACTGAAGCTTTCTTT
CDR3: CSVETRMNTEAFF

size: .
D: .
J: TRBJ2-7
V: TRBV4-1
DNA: TGCGCCAGCAGCCCCGCTTATTTCGGGACTCGACTCTACGAGCAGTACTTC
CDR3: CASSPAYFGTRLYEQYF

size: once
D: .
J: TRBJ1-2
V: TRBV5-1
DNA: TGCGCCAGCAGCTTGGACTTTTCGGGGGGCGCCCCTAACTATGGCTACACCTTC
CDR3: CASSLDFSGGAPNYGYTF

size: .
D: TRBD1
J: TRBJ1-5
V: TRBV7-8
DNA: TGTGCCAGCAGCTTAGGAATGTTTAGGGGGCCCTATAGCAATCAGCCCCAGCATTTT
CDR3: CASSLGMFRGPYSNQPQHF